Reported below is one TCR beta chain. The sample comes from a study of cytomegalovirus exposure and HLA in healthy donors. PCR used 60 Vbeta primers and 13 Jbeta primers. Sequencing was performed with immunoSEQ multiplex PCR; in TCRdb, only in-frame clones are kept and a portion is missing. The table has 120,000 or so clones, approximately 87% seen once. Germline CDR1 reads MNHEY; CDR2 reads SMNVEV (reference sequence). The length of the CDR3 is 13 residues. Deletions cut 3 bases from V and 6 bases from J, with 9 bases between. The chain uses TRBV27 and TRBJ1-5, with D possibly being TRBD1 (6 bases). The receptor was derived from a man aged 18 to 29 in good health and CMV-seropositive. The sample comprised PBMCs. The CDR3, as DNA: TGTGCCAGCAGTTTCGGGGGGCTTCAGCCCCAGCATTTT. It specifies CASSFGGLQPQHF.